The 23 T cell receptor beta chains below come from one sample, sequenced in a study of cytomegalovirus exposure and HLA in healthy donors. Libraries were prepared by immunoSEQ multiplex PCR; TCRdb keeps only in-frame clonotypes and omits some of them. Of about 180,000 clones listed, 85% are singletons. The specimen was PBMCs. These TCRs come from a man younger than 35 in good health and CMV-seropositive.

The gene calls are TRBV10-3 and TRBJ2-7; unclear D gene. The CDR3 consists of 14 residues. Trimming shortened V by 7 bases and J by 5 bases, and 18 bases separated the two germline ends. Per the germline V gene, CDR1 is ENHRY and CDR2 is SYGVKD. CDR3 nucleotide sequence: TGTGCCATCAAACCCACTCCCGTCTTGGACGAGCAGTACTTC. It yields the protein CAIKPTPVLDEQYF.

This sequence joins TRBV30 and TRBJ2-1; possibly TRBD2 for D (5 bases). V was pared by 3 bases and J by 11 bases, with 11 bases between. The CDR3 consists of 11 residues. Germline V gives CDR1 GTSNPN, CDR2 SVGIG (reference sequence). CDR3 nucleotides: TGTGCCTGGAGCGGCGGGCCCCAGCAGTTCTTC. This encodes CAWSGGPQQFF.

The rearrangement links TRBV10-2 to TRBJ2-1, with 7 bases lining up with TRBD1. This CDR3 region has 16 residues. Trimming at V came to 2 bases and at J to 6 bases, leaving 10 bases not matched to a gene. Per the germline V gene, CDR1 is WSHSY and CDR2 is SAAADI. Here the CDR3 reads CASSEPGGRTGNEQFF. CDR3 sequence (DNA): TGCGCCAGCAGTGAGCCCGGAGGCCGGACAGGCAATGAGCAGTTCTTC.

This sequence joins TRBV9 and TRBJ2-3; D unresolved. V lost 3 bases and J lost 0, with 11 bases in between. The CDR3 has 15 residues. Germline V CDR1 and CDR2: SGDLS, YYNGEE. Here the CDR3 reads CASSALSPSTDTQYF. CDR3 coding DNA: TGTGCCAGCAGCGCTCTATCCCCTAGCACAGATACGCAGTATTTT.

This chain joins TRBV11-3 and TRBJ2-1, with 12 bases aligning to TRBD2. CDR1 and CDR2 from the germline V gene are SGHNT and YENEEA. This CDR3 has 15 amino acids. Germline trimming cut 5 bases from V and 15 bases from J; bases unmatched to any gene: 14. The CDR3 is CASSGGGTSGPRAFF. The DNA for the CDR3 is TGTGCCAGCAGCGGAGGGGGGACTAGCGGGCCCAGGGCGTTCTTC.

The V gene is TRBV27, the J gene TRBJ2-1, with a tentative D call TRBD2 (6 bases). The CDR3 has 15 residues. CDR1 is MNHEY, CDR2 SMNVEV, per germline (reference sequence). Deletions cut 5 bases from V and 3 bases from J, with 14 bases between. The CDR3 region has the DNA TGTGCCAGCAGTCCCCGGGACTTGAACTACAATGAGCAGTTCTTC. Protein sequence: CASSPRDLNYNEQFF.

This clone was detected only once. This chain links TRBV27 with TRBJ2-1; 10 positions agree with TRBD1. V lost 6 bases to trimming and J lost 8 bases; unmatched junction nucleotides: 13. The length of the CDR3 is 16 residues. CDR1 is MNHEY and CDR2 is SMNVEV in the germline V gene (reference sequence). The CDR3 sequence is CASSLRQGALDDEQFF. The CDR3 DNA reads TGTGCCAGCAGCTTAAGACAGGGGGCCTTGGATGATGAGCAGTTCTTC.

This clone appeared a single time. The chain couples TRBV5-1 to TRBJ2-1; 13 nucleotides match TRBD2. The V gene's germline CDR1 is SGHRS and CDR2 YFSETQ. This CDR3 contains 17 residues. J lost 7 bases, V lost 4 bases, and 11 bases had no gene match. The CDR3 here is CASSGGLAGPLDNEQFF. The CDR3 nucleotides read TGCGCCAGCAGCGGGGGACTAGCGGGGCCATTAGATAATGAGCAGTTCTTC. The whole variable domain, remainder taken from reference TRBV5-1 and TRBJ2-1, is KAGVTQTPRYLIKTRGQQVTLSCSPISGHRSVSWYQQTPGQGLQFLFEYFSETQRNKGNFPGRFSGRQFSNSRSEMNVSTLELGDSALYLCASSGGLAGPLDNEQFFGPGTRLTVL.

This clone was detected only once. The rearrangement links TRBV7-8 to TRBJ1-3; 8 nucleotides align to TRBD1. The trim removed 1 base at V and 0 bases at J, leaving 8 bases unmatched. This CDR3 comprises 18 residues. Germline V lookup: CDR1 SGHVS, CDR2 FQNEAQ. The CDR3 DNA is TGTGCCAGCAGCTTAGAGGGACAGGTCTTGAGCTCTGGAAACACCATATATTTT. Translation gives CASSLEGQVLSSGNTIYF.

The chain employs TRBV12-2 and TRBJ1-5. TRBV12-2 is recorded as a pseudogene. CDR3 size: 15 residues. The CDR3, as DNA: TGTGCAAGTCGCTCCCCAGGACGGACTAATCAGCCCCAGCATTTT. Translation: CASRSPGRTNQPQHF.

In this sample, this clone turned up once. The chain is built from TRBV7-9 and TRBJ2-1; D is unresolved. Germline assignment: CDR1 SEHNR and CDR2 FQNEAQ (reference sequence). CDR3 size: 11 residues. Trimming stripped 0 bases from V and 10 bases from J, with 4 bases between. The CDR3 loop is CASSLAGEQFF. The CDR3 DNA reads TGTGCCAGCAGCTTAGCGGGCGAGCAGTTCTTC.

This clone is a singleton in its sample. The genes are TRBV27 and TRBJ2-7, with 10 bases matching TRBD2. CDR1 is MNHEY, CDR2 SMNVEV, per germline (reference sequence). V shed 6 bases, J shed 3 bases, and the junction held 5 bases outside the gene matches. The CDR3 sequence is 14 residues long. CDR3 region: CASSLTSGVYEQYF. CDR3 bases: TGTGCCAGCAGCCTCACTAGCGGGGTCTACGAGCAGTACTTC.

The gene calls are TRBV19 and TRBJ1-2; D is undetermined. V was trimmed by 3 bases and J by 2 bases, leaving 13 bases between them. Germline V gives CDR1 LNHDA, CDR2 SQIVND (reference sequence). This CDR3 comprises 15 residues. The CDR3 protein is CASSIDTGKNYGYTF. CDR3 in DNA: TGTGCCAGTAGTATCGATACGGGGAAGAACTATGGCTACACCTTC. The full variable domain, rest sourced from reference TRBV19 and TRBJ1-2, is DGGITQSPKYLFRKEGQNVTLSCEQNLNHDAMYWYRQDPGQGLRLIYYSQIVNDFQKGDIAEGYSVSREKKESFPLTVTSAQKNPTAFYLCASSIDTGKNYGYTFGSGTRLTVV.

The V call is TRBV9, the J call TRBJ2-2, with D possibly TRBD1 on 6 matching bases. Germline V gives CDR1 SGDLS, CDR2 YYNGEE. The CDR3 is 14 residues long. Trimming stripped 0 bases from V and 4 bases from J, with 7 bases between. The CDR3 nucleotides are TGTGCCAGCAGCGTAGGACAGGCCACCGGGGAGCTGTTTTTT. It codes for CASSVGQATGELFF.

This clone was seen a few times. V and J are TRBV13 and TRBJ2-7; 11 nucleotides agree with TRBD2. Per the germline V gene, CDR1 is PRHDT and CDR2 is FYEKMQ (reference sequence). The CDR3 contains 16 residues. V lost 3 bases to trimming and J lost 0 bases; unmatched junction nucleotides: 4. The CDR3 DNA sequence: TGTGCCAGCAGCTTGGCTAGCGGGAGGAGCTCCTACGAGCAGTACTTC. It specifies CASSLASGRSSYEQYF.

V usage is TRBV5-1 and J usage is TRBJ2-1, with TRBD2 identical over 7 bases. V shed 2 bases, J shed 3 bases, and the junction held 5 bases outside the gene matches. CDR3 size: 15 residues. Germline CDR1 SGHRS, CDR2 YFSETQ. The CDR3 DNA reads as TGCGCCAGCAGCTTTACGGGGAGGGACTACAATGAGCAGTTCTTC. This gives the protein CASSFTGRDYNEQFF.

The V call is TRBV7-9, the J call TRBJ1-4; D gene unclear. The germline gives CDR1 SEHNR, CDR2 FQNEAQ (reference sequence). The CDR3 is made up of 12 amino acids. The V end lost 1 base, the J end lost 10 bases, and 7 bases lay between the germline ends. Here the CDR3 reads CASSLEIGKLFF. The CDR3 coding sequence is TGTGCCAGCAGCTTAGAAATCGGAAAACTGTTTTTT.

In its sample, this clone was seen a few times. The V and J genes are TRBV12-5 and TRBJ1-2; D remains ambiguous. CDR1 and CDR2 from the germline V gene are LGHNT and FRNRAP. The V and J ends lost 7 bases and 6 bases respectively, with 18 bases between them. The length of the CDR3 is 14 residues. CDR3 DNA sequence: TGTGCTAGTGCCCCGGGAGGAGAGCTTCATGGCTACACCTTC. This encodes CASAPGGELHGYTF.

V is TRBV5-1 and J is TRBJ1-1, with unresolved D. The CDR3 contains 13 residues. Germline V lookup: CDR1 SGHRS, CDR2 YFSETQ. Trimming removed 0 bases from V and 6 bases from J, with 9 bases in between. The CDR3 spells CASSLVGAPEAFF. DNA for the CDR3: TGCGCCAGCAGCTTGGTGGGCGCCCCTGAAGCTTTCTTT. The full variable domain, rest sourced from reference TRBV5-1 and TRBJ1-1, is KAGVTQTPRYLIKTRGQQVTLSCSPISGHRSVSWYQQTPGQGLQFLFEYFSETQRNKGNFPGRFSGRQFSNSRSEMNVSTLELGDSALYLCASSLVGAPEAFFGQGTRLTVV.

J is TRBJ2-3 and V is TRBV19; the match to TRBD2 covers 11 bases. V was clipped by 5 bases and J by 5 bases; unmatched bases: 12. In germline, CDR1 is LNHDA, CDR2 SQIVND (reference sequence). CDR3 length: 17 residues. In DNA, the CDR3 is TGTGCCAGTAGTGTCTTCTCCCTAGCGGGGGGAGAAGATACGCAGTATTTT. Protein sequence: CASSVFSLAGGEDTQYF.

This clone was found a few times. The J gene is TRBJ2-2, the V gene TRBV5-1; possibly TRBD2 for D (5 bases). V was pared by 0 bases and J by 5 bases, with 5 bases between. The CDR3 has 13 amino acids. Germline CDR1 SGHRS, CDR2 YFSETQ. CDR3 nucleotides: TGCGCCAGCAGCTTGGGAGGGACCGGGGAGCTGTTTTTT. Its protein product is CASSLGGTGELFF.

This clone was observed a handful of times. The genes are TRBV18 and TRBJ1-2, with 10 bases aligning to TRBD1. V trimming: 3 bases; J trimming: 2 bases; junction bases outside the gene matches: 3. The length of the CDR3 is 15 residues. CDR1 and CDR2 (germline): KGHSH, LQKENI. CDR3 sequence reads: CASSPPTGGNYGYTF. CDR3 DNA: TGTGCCAGCTCACCGCCGACAGGGGGCAACTATGGCTACACCTTC.

V usage is TRBV28 and J usage is TRBJ2-2, with 9 bases matching TRBD1. V gave up 3 bases and J gave up 5 bases; unmatched junction bases: 4. This CDR3 region has 15 residues. The germline gives CDR1 MDHEN, CDR2 SYDVKM. In DNA form, the CDR3 reads TGTGCCAGCAGTTTTCCCGGGACAGGGACCGGGGAGCTGTTTTTT. Translating gives CASSFPGTGTGELFF.